This T cell receptor beta chain emerged from a study of blood T cell repertoires in COVID-19. The overall study: COVID-19 samples collected from the United States, Italy and Spain covered acute and convalescent phases. The cDNA or gDNA used as material had been derived from T cells, B-cell-depleted T cells, or PBMCs.

Original methodology: Reference gene primer amplification in the assay estimated nucleated cell counts. Only in-frame clones appear in the TCRdb table, and some are missing; sequencing was by immunoSEQ multiplex PCR. V, J and clone size derive from that table, while D and trimming were established from the DNA sequence. Here the sample spans roughly 74,000 clones, roughly 90% being singletons. This receptor was obtained from a man aged 70 or older with active or convalescent COVID-19. Sequencing was done on a sample of peripheral blood.

CDR3 sequence: CASSQQVFSGNTIYF. CDR3 DNA sequence: TGTGCCAGCAGCCAGCAGGTTTTCTCTGGAAACACCATATATTTT. The chain joins TRBV16 to TRBJ1-3; no firm D call. Germline loops: CDR1 KGHSY, CDR2 FQNENV. The CDR3 is made up of 15 amino acids. Trimming took off 3 bases at V and 0 bases at J, with 9 bases between the two ends.